This T cell receptor beta chain appears in the sequencing data of a study of post-analysis software for immune sequencing data. Study-level points and caveats: TRBV5-6, TRBV5-1 and TRBV20-1 belonged to a set of a handful of TRBV segments that were more frequent in patients than controls.

The ends were cut back, 4 bases at V and 8 bases at J, with 6 bases in the middle. The CDR3 totals 11 residues. Germline loops: CDR1 SGHKS, CDR2 YYEKEE (reference sequence). Unique molecular identifiers had been added to the TCR beta cDNA libraries. The yield from about 1 to 10 million T cells was about 500,000 cDNA molecules in total. TCRdb re-called the PCR reads with MiXCR, one entry per CDR3 protein. Counted here are around 710,000 distinct CDR3 sequences, 35% to 55% occurring once; the ten biggest clones make up 4.9%. A note on this clonotype: Its antigen is unidentified.

The specimen was blood. This chain links TRBV5-5 with TRBJ1-4; a possible D gene is TRBD1 (6 bases). The clonotype was recovered from a girl aged 5 to 17 with multiple sclerosis. The CDR3 nucleotides read TGTGCCAGCAGCGGGACAGAAAAACTGTTTTTT. Protein product: CASSGTEKLFF. Combining the CDR3 with reference TRBV5-5 and TRBJ1-4 gives the whole variable domain DAGVTQSPTHLIKTRGQQVTLRCSPISGHKSVSWYQQVLGQGPQFIFQYYEKEERGRGNFPDRFSARQFPNYSSELNVNALLLGDSALYLCASSGTEKLFFGSGTQLSVL.